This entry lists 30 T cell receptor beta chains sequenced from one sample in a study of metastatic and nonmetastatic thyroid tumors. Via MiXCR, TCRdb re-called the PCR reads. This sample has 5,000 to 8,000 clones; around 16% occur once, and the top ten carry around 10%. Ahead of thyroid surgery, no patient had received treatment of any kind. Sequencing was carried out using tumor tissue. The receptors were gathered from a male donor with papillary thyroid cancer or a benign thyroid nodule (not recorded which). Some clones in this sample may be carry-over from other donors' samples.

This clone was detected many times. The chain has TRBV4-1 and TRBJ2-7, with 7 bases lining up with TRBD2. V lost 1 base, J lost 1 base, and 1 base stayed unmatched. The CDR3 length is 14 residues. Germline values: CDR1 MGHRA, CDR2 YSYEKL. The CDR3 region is CASSQGLASYEQYF. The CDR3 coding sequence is TGCGCCAGCAGCCAAGGACTAGCATCCTACGAGCAGTACTTC.

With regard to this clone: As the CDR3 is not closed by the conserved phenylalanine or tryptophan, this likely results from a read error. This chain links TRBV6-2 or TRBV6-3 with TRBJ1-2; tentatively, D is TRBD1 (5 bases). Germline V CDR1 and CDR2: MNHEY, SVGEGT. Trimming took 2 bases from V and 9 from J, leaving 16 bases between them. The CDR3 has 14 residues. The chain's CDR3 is CASSYVVGVDCYTL. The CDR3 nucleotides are TGTGCCAGCAGTTACGTTGTGGGGGTAGATTGCTACACCCTC.

CDR3 residues: CASSILANTGELFF. CDR3 sequence (DNA): TGTGCCAGTAGTATACTAGCCAACACCGGGGAGCTGTTTTTT. This chain links TRBV19 with TRBJ2-2; TRBD2 is a possible D gene (5 bases). Germline assignment: CDR1 LNHDA and CDR2 SQIVND (reference sequence). The CDR3 covers 14 residues. V lost 2 bases to trimming and J lost 2 bases, with 6 bases between them.

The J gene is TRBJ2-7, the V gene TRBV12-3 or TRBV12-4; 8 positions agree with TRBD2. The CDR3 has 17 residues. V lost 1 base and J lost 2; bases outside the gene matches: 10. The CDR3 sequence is CASSLVGLSGGPYEQYF. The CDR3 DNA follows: TGTGCCAGCAGTTTAGTCGGGCTATCGGGGGGGCCCTACGAGCAGTACTTC.

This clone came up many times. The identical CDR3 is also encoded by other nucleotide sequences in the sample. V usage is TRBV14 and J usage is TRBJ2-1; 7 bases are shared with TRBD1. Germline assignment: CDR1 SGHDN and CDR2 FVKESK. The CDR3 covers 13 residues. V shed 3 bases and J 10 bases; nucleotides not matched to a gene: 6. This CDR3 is CASSHRGWDEQFF. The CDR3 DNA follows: TGTGCCAGCAGCCACAGGGGGTGGGACGAGCAGTTCTTC.

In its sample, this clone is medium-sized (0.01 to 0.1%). CDR3 sequence: CASSLGGPTNEKLFF. CDR3 DNA: TGTGCCAGCAGCTTAGGGGGGCCAACTAATGAAAAACTGTTTTTT. This rearrangement joins TRBV11-2 to TRBJ1-4, with D tentatively TRBD1 (6 bases). V was shortened by 1 base and J by 0 bases, with 6 bases between the two germline ends. Germline V gene lookup returns CDR1 SGHAT and CDR2 FQNNGV. CDR3 length: 15 residues.

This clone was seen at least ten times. CDR3 in DNA: TGTGCCAGCAGCCAAGAGGGCAGGGTCAATGAGCAGTTCTTC. It specifies CASSQEGRVNEQFF. The chain employs TRBV4-2 and TRBJ2-1, with D possibly being TRBD1 (5 bases). Germline V CDR1 and CDR2: LGHNA, YNFKEQ. This CDR3 comprises 14 residues. Trimming stripped 0 bases from V and 6 bases from J, with 9 bases between.

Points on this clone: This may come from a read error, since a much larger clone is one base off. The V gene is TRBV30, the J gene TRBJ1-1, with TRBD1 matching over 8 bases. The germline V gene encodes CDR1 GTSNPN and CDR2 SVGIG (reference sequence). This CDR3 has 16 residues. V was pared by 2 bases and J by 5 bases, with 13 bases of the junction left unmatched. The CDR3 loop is CAWSTPRTGMGTEAFF. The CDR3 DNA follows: TGTGCCTGGAGTACCCCCCGGACAGGGATGGGGACTGAAGCTTTCTTT.

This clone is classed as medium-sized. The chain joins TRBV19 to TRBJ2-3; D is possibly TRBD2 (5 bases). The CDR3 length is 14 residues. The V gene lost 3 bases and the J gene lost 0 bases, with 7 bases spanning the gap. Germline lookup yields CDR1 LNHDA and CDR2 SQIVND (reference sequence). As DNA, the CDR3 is TGTGCCAGTAGTATGACTATCAGCACAGATACGCAGTATTTT. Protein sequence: CASSMTISTDTQYF. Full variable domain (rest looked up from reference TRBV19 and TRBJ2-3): DGGITQSPKYLFRKEGQNVTLSCEQNLNHDAMYWYRQDPGQGLRLIYYSQIVNDFQKGDIAEGYSVSREKKESFPLTVTSAQKNPTAFYLCASSMTISTDTQYFGPGTRLTVL.

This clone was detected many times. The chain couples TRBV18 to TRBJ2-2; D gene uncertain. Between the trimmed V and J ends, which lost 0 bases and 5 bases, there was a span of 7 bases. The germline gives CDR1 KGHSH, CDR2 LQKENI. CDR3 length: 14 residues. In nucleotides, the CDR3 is TGTGCCAGCTCACCACCGAGGCGAACCGGGGAGCTGTTTTTT. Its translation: CASSPPRRTGELFF.

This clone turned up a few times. The CDR3 sequence is CATSPPGGRISEQFF. DNA of the CDR3: TGTGCCACCAGCCCTCCTGGAGGACGTATAAGTGAGCAGTTCTTC. The V and J genes are TRBV27 and TRBJ2-1; a weak D match, TRBD2 (5 bases). Deletions cut 10 bases from V and 9 bases from J, with 25 bases between. The CDR3 totals 15 residues. Per the germline V gene, CDR1 is MNHEY and CDR2 is SMNVEV (reference sequence).

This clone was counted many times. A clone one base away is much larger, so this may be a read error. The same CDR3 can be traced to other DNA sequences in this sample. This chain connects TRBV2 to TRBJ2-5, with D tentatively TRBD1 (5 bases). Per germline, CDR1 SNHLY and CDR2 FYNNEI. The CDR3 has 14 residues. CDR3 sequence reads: CASSQGSSGETQYF. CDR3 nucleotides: TGTGCCAGCTCCCAGGGATCGTCGGGCGAGACCCAATACTTC.

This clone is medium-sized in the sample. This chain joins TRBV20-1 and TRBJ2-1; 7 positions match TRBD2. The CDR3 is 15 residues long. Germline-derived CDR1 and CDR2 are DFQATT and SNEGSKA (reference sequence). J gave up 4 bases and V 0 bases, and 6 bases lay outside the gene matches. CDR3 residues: CSARDLSGPYNEQFF. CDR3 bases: TGCAGTGCTAGAGATCTTAGCGGGCCTTACAATGAGCAGTTCTTC.

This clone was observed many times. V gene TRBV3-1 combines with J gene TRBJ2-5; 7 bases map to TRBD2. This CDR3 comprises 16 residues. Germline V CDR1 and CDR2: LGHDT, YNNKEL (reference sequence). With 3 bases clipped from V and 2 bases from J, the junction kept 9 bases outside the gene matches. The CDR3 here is CASSHLAGPIQETQYF. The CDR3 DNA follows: TGTGCCAGCAGCCACTTAGCGGGCCCGATACAAGAGACCCAGTACTTC.

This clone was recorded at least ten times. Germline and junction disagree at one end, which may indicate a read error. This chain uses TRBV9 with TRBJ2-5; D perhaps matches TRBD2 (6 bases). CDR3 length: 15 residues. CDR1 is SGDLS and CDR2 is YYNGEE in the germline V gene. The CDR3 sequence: CASSAAGGQRETRYF. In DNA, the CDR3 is TGTGCCAGCAGCGCTGCCGGGGGTCAACGGGAGACCCGGTACTTC.

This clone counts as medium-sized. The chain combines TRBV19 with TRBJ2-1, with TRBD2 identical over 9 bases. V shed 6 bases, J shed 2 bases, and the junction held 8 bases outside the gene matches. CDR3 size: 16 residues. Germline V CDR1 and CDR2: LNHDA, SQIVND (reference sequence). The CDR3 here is CASSPGLARAYNEQFF. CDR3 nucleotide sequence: TGTGCCAGTAGCCCGGGACTAGCTCGCGCCTACAATGAGCAGTTCTTC.

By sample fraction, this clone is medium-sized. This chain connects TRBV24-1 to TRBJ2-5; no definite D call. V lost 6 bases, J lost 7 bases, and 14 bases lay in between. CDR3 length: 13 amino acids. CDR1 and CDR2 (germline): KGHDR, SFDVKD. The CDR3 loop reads CATSPDTRGTQYF. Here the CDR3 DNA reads TGTGCCACCAGTCCAGATACAAGAGGGACCCAGTACTTC.

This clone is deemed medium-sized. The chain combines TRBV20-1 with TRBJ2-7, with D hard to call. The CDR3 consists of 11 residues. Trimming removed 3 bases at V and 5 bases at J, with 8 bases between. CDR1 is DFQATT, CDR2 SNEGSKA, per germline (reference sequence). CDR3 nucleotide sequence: TGCAGTGCTAGCCACCAGGACGAGCAGTACTTC. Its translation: CSASHQDEQYF.

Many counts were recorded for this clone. CDR3 amino acids: CASSAGFSGELFF. DNA for the CDR3: TGTGCCAGCAGCGCAGGGTTTAGCGGGGAGCTGTTTTTT. The chain uses TRBV9 and TRBJ2-2, with D perhaps matching TRBD1 (5 bases). Germline CDR1 is SGDLS and CDR2 is YYNGEE. With 3 bases removed from V and 7 bases from J, the gap between germline ends came to 10 bases. The CDR3 length is 13 residues.

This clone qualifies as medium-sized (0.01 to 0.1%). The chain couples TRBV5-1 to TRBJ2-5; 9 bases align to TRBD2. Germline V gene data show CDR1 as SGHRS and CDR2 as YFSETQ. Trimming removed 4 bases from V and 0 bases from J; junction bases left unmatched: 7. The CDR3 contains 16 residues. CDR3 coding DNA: TGCGCCAGCAGCCTTCGACTAGCGGCTTACCAAGAGACCCAGTACTTC. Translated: CASSLRLAAYQETQYF.

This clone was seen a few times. CDR3 bases: TGTGCCAGCATATGGGGGGTCCACCGTGGGGAGCAGTACTTC. Protein sequence: CASIWGVHRGEQYF. J is TRBJ2-7 and V is TRBV6-1; TRBD2 might be the D (6 bases). CDR3 size: 14 residues. V lost 7 bases to trimming and J lost 7 bases, with 20 bases between them. Germline CDR1 reads MNHNS; CDR2 reads SASEGT.

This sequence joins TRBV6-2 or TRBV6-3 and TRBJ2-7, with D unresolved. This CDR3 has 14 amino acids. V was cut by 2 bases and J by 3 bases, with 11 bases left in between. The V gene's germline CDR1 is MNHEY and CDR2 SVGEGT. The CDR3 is CASSYGSGFYEQYF. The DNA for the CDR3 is TGTGCCAGCAGTTACGGCTCGGGTTTCTACGAGCAGTACTTC.

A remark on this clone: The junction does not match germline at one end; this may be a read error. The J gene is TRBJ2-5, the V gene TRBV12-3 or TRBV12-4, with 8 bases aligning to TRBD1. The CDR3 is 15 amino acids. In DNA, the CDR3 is TGTGCCAGCAGTTTAGGGACAGGGCGGGAAGATACCCAGTACTTC. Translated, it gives CASSLGTGREDTQYF.

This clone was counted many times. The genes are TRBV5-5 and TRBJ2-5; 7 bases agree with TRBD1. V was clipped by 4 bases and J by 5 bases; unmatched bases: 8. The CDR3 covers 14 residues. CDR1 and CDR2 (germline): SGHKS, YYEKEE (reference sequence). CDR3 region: CASSRDRVAETQYF. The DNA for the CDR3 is TGTGCCAGCAGCCGAGACAGGGTCGCCGAGACCCAGTACTTC.

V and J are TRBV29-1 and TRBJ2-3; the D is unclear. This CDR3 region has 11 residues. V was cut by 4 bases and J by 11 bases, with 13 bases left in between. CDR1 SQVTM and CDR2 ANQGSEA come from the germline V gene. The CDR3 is CSVVDRYEQYF. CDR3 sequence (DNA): TGCAGCGTTGTGGACCGCTACGAGCAGTATTTT.

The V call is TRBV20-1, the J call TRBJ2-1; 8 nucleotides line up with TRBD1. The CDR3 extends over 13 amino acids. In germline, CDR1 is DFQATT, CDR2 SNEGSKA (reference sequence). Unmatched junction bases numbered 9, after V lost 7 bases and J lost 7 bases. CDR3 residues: CSVKTGAWNEQFF. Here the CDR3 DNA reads TGCAGTGTTAAGACAGGGGCGTGGAATGAGCAGTTCTTC.

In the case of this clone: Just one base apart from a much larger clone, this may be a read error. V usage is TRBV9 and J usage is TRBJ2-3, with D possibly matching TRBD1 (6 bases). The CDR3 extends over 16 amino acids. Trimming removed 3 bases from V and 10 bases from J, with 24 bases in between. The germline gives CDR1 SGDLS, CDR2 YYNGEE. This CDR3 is CASSAGWDILTYAQYF. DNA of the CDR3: TGTGCCAGCAGCGCCGGATGGGACATACTCACGTATGCGCAGTATTTT.

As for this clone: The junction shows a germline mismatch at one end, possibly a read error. The CDR3 DNA reads as TGTGCCAGCAGCCTATTAGCGGGAGGTTATACCGGGGAGCTGTTTTTC. Its protein product is CASSLLAGGYTGELFF. The chain joins TRBV6-4 to TRBJ2-2; TRBD2 matches 10 bases. Germline CDR1 is MRHNA and CDR2 is SNTAGT. This CDR3 is built from 16 residues.

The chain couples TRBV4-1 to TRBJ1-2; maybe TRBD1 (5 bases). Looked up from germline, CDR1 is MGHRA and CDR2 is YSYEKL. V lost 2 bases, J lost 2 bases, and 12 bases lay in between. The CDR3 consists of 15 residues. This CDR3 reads CASSQIQVSNYGYTF. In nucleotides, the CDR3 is TGCGCCAGCAGCCAAATACAGGTTTCGAACTATGGCTACACCTTC.

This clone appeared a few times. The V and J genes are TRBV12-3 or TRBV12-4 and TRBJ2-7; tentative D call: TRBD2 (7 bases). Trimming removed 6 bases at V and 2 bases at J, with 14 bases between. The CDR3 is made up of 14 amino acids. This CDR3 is CASSPGGGAYEQYF. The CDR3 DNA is TGTGCCAGCAGCCCTGGAGGGGGGGCCTACGAGCAGTACTTC.